This entry features one T cell receptor (beta chain) sequence. Repertoires were generated with immunoSEQ multiplex PCR, while TCRdb's copy carries only in-frame clones and drops some. In the table there are approximately 260,000 clones, around 86% of which are singletons. The CDR3 is 15 residues long. Germline V gene lookup returns CDR1 MGHRA and CDR2 YSYEKL. Germline trimming cut 3 bases from V and 2 bases from J; bases unmatched to any gene: 6. This sample stems from a study of cytomegalovirus exposure and HLA in healthy donors. The specimen was PBMCs. This receptor was identified in a woman under 30 in good health and CMV-seronegative. The chain carries TRBV4-1 and TRBJ2-7; 8 bases map to TRBD2. CDR3 DNA: TGCGCCAGCAGCCAGGTTAGCGGGATCACCTACGAGCAGTACTTC. It specifies CASSQVSGITYEQYF.